This T cell receptor beta chain came from a study of blood T cell repertoires in COVID-19. About the research overall: Collection of acute and convalescent COVID-19 samples took place in the United States, Italy and Spain. PBMCs, B-cell-depleted T cells, or T cells provided the cDNA or gDNA that made up the material.

CDR3 length: 14 residues. Between the trimmed V and J ends, which lost 5 bases and 4 bases, there was a span of 14 bases. Germline CDR1 SGHDT, CDR2 YYEEEE. The authors' processing: The authors estimated nucleated cell counts from reference gene primer amplification. Generated by immunoSEQ multiplex PCR, the TCRdb table keeps only in-frame clones and is missing some. V and J calls plus clone size are reproduced from that table; the DNA served to infer D and trimming. The table records 61,000 or so clones, about nine tenths of them present only once. This clone was seen a single time. This clonotype was sampled from a woman in her forties or fifties with active or convalescent COVID-19. Sample: peripheral blood. V is TRBV5-6 and J is TRBJ2-3; no reliable D call. The CDR3 region is CASRPTGVSDTQYF. The CDR3 nucleotides are TGTGCCAGCAGACCGACCGGAGTTTCAGATACGCAGTATTTT.